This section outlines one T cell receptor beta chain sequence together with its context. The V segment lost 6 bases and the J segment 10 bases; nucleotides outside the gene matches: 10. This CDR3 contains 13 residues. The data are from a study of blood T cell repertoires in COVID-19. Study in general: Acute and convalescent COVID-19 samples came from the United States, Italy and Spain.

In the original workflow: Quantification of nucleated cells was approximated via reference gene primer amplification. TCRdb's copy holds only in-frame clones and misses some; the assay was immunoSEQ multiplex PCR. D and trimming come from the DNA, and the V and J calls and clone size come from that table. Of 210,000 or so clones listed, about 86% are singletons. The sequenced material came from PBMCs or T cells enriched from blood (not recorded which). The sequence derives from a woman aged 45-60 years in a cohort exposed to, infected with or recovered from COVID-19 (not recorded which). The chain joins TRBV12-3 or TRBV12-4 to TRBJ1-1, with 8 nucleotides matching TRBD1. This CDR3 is CASRPGQGTGAFF. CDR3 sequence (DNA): TGTGCCAGCAGGCCAGGACAGGGAACGGGAGCTTTCTTT.